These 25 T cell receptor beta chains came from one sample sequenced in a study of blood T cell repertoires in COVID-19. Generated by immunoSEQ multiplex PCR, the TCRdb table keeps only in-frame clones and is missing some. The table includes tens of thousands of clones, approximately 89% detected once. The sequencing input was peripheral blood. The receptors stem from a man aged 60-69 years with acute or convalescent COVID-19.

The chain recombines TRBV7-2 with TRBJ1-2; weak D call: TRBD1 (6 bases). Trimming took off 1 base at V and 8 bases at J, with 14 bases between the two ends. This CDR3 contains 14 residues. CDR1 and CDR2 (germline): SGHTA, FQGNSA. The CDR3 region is CASSLDSRGGGYTF. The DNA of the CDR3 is TGTGCCAGCAGCTTAGATTCCAGGGGCGGGGGCTACACCTTC.

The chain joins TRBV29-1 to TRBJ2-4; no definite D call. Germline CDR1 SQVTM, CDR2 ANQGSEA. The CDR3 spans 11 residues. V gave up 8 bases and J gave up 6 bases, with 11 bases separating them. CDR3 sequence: CSPAPRNIQYF. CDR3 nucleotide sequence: TGCAGCCCTGCCCCCAGAAACATTCAGTACTTC.

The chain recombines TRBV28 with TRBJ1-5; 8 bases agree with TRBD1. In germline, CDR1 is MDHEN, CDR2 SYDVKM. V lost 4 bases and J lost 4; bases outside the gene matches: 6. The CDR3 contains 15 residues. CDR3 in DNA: TGTGCCAGCAGTTCCGGACAGGGATTAAATCAGCCCCAGCATTTT. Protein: CASSSGQGLNQPQHF.

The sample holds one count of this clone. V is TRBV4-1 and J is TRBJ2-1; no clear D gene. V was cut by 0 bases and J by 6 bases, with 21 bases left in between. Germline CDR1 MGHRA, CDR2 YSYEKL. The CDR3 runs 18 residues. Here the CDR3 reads CASSQDVQPRPIFNEQFF. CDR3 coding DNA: TGCGCCAGCAGCCAAGATGTGCAGCCGAGGCCCATTTTCAATGAGCAGTTCTTC.

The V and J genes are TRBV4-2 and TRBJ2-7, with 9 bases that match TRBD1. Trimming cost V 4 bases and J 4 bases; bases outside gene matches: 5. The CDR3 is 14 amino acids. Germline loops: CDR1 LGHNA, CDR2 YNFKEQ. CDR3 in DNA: TGTGCCAGCAGCCCCACGGGACAGGGATACGAGCAGTACTTC. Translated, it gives CASSPTGQGYEQYF.

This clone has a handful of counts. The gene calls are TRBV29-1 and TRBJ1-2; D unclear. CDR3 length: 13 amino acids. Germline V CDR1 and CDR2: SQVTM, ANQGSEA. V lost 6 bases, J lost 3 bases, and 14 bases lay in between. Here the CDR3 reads CSVETREDYGYTF. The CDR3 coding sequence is TGCAGCGTGGAGACCCGGGAGGACTATGGCTACACCTTC.

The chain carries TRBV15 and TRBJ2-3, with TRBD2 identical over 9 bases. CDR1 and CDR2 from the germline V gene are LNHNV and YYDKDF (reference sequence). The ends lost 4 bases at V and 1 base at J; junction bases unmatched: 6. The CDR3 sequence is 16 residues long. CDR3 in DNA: TGTGCCACCAGCACAAGGGTAGCGGGGGGCACAGATACGCAGTATTTT. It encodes CATSTRVAGGTDTQYF.

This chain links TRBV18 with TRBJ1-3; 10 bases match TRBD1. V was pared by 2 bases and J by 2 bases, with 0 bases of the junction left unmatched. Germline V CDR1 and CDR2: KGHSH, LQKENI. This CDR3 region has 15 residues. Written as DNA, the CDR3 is TGTGCCAGCTCACCAGGGACAGGGGCTGGAAACACCATATATTTT. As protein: CASSPGTGAGNTIYF.

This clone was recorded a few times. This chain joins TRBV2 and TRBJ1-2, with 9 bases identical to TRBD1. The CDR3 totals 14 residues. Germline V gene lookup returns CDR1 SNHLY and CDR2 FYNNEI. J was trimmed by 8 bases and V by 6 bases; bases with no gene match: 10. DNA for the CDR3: TGTGCCAGCAGGGGGGTCCGGACAGGGGCCGGCTACACCTTC. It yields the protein CASRGVRTGAGYTF.

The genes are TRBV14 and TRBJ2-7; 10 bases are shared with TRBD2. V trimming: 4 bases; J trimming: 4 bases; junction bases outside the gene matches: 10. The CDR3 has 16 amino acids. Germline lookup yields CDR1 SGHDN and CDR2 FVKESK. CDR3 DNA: TGTGCCAGCAGCCCTTTACTAGCGGGACTTTCGTACGAGCAGTACTTC. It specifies CASSPLLAGLSYEQYF.

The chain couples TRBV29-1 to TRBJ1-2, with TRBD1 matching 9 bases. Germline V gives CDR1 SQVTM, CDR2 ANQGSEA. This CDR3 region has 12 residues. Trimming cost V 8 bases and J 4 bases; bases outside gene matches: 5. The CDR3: CSTRTGAYGYTF. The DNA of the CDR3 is TGCAGCACCCGGACAGGGGCCTATGGCTACACCTTC.

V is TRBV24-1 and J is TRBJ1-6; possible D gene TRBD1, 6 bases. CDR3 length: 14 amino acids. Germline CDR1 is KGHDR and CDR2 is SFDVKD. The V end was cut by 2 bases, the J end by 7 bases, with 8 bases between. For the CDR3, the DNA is TGTGCCACCAGTGATTCCGGACAGAATTCACCCCTCCACTTT. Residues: CATSDSGQNSPLHF.

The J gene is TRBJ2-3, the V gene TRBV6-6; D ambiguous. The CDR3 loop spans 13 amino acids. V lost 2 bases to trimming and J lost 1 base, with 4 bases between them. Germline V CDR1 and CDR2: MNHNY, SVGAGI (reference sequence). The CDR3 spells CASSYLGTDTQYF. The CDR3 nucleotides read TGTGCCAGCAGTTACCTAGGCACAGATACGCAGTATTTT.

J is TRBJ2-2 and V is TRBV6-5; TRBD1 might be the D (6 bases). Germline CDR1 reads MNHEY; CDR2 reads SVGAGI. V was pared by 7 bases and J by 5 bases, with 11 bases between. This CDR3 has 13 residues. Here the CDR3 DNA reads TGTGCCAGCACCGAAACAGGGACCGGGGAGCTGTTTTTT. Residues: CASTETGTGELFF.

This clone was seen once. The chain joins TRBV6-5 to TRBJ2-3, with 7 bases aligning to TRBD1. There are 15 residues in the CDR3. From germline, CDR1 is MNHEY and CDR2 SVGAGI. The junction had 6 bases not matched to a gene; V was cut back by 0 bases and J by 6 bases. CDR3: CASSYSGTAWDTQYF. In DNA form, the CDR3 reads TGTGCCAGCAGTTACTCTGGGACAGCATGGGATACGCAGTATTTT.

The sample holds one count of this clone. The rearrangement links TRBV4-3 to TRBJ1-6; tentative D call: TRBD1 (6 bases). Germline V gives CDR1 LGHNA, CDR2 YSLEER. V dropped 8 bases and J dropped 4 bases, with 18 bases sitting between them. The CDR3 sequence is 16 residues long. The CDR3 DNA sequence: TGCGCCAGCCCGTTTGTCAGGGGATTTTATAATTCACCCCTCCACTTT. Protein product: CASPFVRGFYNSPLHF.

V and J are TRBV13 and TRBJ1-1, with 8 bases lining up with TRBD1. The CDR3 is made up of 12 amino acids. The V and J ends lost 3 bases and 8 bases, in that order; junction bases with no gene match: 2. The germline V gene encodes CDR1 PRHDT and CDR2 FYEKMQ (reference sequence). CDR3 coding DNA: TGTGCCAGCAGCTTCTGGACAGGGGAAGCTTTCTTT. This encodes CASSFWTGEAFF.

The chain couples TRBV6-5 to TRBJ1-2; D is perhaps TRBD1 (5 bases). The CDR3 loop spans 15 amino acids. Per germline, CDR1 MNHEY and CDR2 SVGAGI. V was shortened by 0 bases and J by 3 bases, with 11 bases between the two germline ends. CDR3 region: CASSYSGGLDYGYTF. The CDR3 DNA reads TGTGCCAGCAGTTACTCGGGGGGTTTAGACTATGGCTACACCTTC.

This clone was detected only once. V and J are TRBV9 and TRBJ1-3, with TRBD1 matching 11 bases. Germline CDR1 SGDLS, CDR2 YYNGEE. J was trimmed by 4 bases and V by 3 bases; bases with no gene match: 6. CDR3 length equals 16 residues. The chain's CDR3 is CASSGGTGGPGNTIYF. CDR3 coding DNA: TGTGCCAGCAGCGGAGGGACAGGGGGTCCCGGAAACACCATATATTTT. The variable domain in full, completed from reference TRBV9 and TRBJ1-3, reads DSGVTQTPKHLITATGQRVTLRCSPRSGDLSVYWYQQSLDQGLQFLIQYYNGEERAKGNILERFSAQQFPDLHSELNLSSLELGDSALYFCASSGGTGGPGNTIYFGEGSWLTVV.

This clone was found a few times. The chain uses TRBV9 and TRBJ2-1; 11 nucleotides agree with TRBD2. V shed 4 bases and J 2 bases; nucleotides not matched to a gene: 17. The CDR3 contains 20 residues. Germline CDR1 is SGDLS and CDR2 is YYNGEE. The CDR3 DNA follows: TGTGCCAGCAGCACCCGACTAGCGGGGCCATTGTCGTCCCCCTACAATGAGCAGTTCTTC. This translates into CASSTRLAGPLSSPYNEQFF. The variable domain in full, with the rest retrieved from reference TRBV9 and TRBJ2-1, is DSGVTQTPKHLITATGQRVTLRCSPRSGDLSVYWYQQSLDQGLQFLIQYYNGEERAKGNILERFSAQQFPDLHSELNLSSLELGDSALYFCASSTRLAGPLSSPYNEQFFGPGTRLTVL.

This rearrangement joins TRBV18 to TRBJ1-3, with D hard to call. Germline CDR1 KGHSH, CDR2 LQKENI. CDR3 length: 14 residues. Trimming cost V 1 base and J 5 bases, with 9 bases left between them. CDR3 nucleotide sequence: TGTGCCAGCTCACCACTAGAGATTCGAAACACCATATATTTT. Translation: CASSPLEIRNTIYF.

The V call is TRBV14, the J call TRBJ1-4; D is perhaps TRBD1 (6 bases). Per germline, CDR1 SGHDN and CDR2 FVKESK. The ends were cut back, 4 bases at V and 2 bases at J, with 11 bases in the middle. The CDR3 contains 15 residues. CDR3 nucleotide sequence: TGTGCCAGCAGCCCATCAACAGGGACTAATGAAAAACTGTTTTTT. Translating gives CASSPSTGTNEKLFF.

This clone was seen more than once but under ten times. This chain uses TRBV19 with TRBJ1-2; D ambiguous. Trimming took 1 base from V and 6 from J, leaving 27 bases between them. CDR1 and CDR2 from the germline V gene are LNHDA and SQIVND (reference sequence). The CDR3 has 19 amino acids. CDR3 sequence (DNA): TGTGCCAGTAGTATAGCGAGTCTAGATGCGGGTCAACCCGGGGATGGCTACACCTTC. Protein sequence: CASSIASLDAGQPGDGYTF.

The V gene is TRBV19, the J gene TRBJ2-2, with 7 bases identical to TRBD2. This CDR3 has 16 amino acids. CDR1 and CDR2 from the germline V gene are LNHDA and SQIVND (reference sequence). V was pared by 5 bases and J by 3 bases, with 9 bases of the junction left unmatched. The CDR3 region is CASSSRGGRDTGELFF. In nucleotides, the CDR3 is TGTGCCAGTAGTTCCCGGGGAGGGCGAGACACCGGGGAGCTGTTTTTT.

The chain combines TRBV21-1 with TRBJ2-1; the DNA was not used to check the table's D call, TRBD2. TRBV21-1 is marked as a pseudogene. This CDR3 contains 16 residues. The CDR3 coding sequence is TGTGCCAGCAGCAAGGCCAAGCGGGGCTCCTACAATGAGCAGTTCTTC. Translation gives CASSKAKRGSYNEQFF.